These T cell receptor beta chains were read from a single sample in a study of cytomegalovirus exposure and HLA in healthy donors. Profiling relied on immunoSEQ multiplex PCR, and the TCRdb table lists in-frame clones only, not all of them. The sample consists of over 150,000 clones, around 90% of them appearing once. The sample was PBMCs. Receptor source: a woman aged 25-40 years in good health and CMV-seronegative. Both conserved end residues are part of each CDR3. D genes are given only for firm matches. Some rows have no size entry. The others give once, few or many, or a class for an expanded clone.

>TRBJ2-7|13|TRBV6-4|-|-
CASSVGPSYEQYF
TGTGCCAGCAGTGTCGGTCCGAGCTACGAGCAGTACTTC
>TRBJ2-1|18|TRBV21-1|-|-
CASSKASPSGRTYNEQFF
TGTGCCAGCAGCAAAGCCTCGCCTAGCGGGAGGACCTACAATGAGCAGTTCTTC
>TRBJ2-1|16|TRBV5-1|TRBD2|-
CASSAYSGGLYNEQFF
TGCGCCAGCAGCGCGTACAGCGGGGGGCTCTACAATGAGCAGTTCTTC
>TRBJ2-6|14|TRBV29-1|-|-
CSVGRDVGANVLTF
TGCAGCGTTGGGAGGGACGTGGGGGCCAACGTCCTGACTTTC
>TRBJ2-7|14|TRBV7-2|TRBD1|-
CASSWGDRTYEQYF
TGTGCCAGCAGCTGGGGGGACAGGACCTACGAGCAGTACTTC
>TRBJ2-2|12|TRBV29-1|-|-
CSVASNTGELFF
TGCAGCGTTGCCTCGAACACCGGGGAGCTGTTTTTT
>TRBJ2-7|16|TRBV5-1|TRBD1|-
CASTPQGAVGSYEQYF
TGCGCCAGTACTCCACAGGGGGCGGTTGGCTCCTACGAGCAGTACTTC
>TRBJ1-5|15|TRBV19|-|-
CASRRVAGVDQPQHF
TGTGCCAGTAGACGCGTCGCAGGGGTAGATCAGCCCCAGCATTTT
>TRBJ2-6|15|TRBV7-6|-|-
CASSAMRAGANVLTF
TGTGCCAGCAGCGCTATGAGGGCTGGGGCCAACGTCCTGACTTTC
>TRBJ2-1|14|TRBV27|TRBD1|-
CASSTTGVYNEQFF
TGTGCCAGCAGCACTACAGGGGTCTACAATGAGCAGTTCTTC
>TRBJ2-2|18|TRBV5-1|-|-
CASSLRLMGQGNTGELFF
TGCGCCAGCAGCTTGCGTCTCATGGGCCAGGGTAACACCGGGGAGCTGTTTTTT
>TRBJ2-7|14|TRBV30|-|-
CAWSVRPSAYEQYF
TGTGCCTGGAGTGTAAGGCCTAGCGCCTACGAGCAGTACTTC
>TRBJ2-1|15|TRBV4-3|-|once
CASSHTRVPNNEQFF
TGCGCCAGCAGCCACACTAGGGTTCCTAACAATGAGCAGTTCTTC
>TRBJ1-1|15|TRBV5-4|TRBD1|-
CASSSQGRMNTEAFF
TGTGCCAGCAGCTCACAGGGGAGGATGAACACTGAAGCTTTCTTT
>TRBJ2-1|13|TRBV7-9|TRBD2|-
CASSALAGDEQFF
TGTGCCAGCAGCGCATTAGCGGGAGATGAGCAGTTCTTC
>TRBJ1-2|16|TRBV11-2|TRBD1|-
CASSSATKQGVYGYTF
TGTGCCAGCAGCTCCGCCACAAAACAGGGGGTTTATGGCTACACCTTC
>TRBJ2-3|15|TRBV6-1|-|-
CASRALASAMDTQYF
TGTGCCAGCAGGGCTCTAGCCAGCGCGATGGATACGCAGTATTTT
>TRBJ2-1|14|TRBV7-9|-|-
CASSLVESYNEQFF
TGTGCCAGCAGCTTAGTCGAGTCCTACAATGAGCAGTTCTTC
>TRBJ1-5|17|TRBV28|TRBD1|-
CASSRAYEDRGDQPQHF
TGTGCCAGCAGTCGGGCCTACGAAGACAGGGGGGATCAGCCCCAGCATTTT